These 3 T cell receptor beta chains came from one sample sequenced in a study of T-cell reconstitution after alpha-beta-depleted transplantation in children. As it was prepared, the TCRbeta library received unique molecular identifiers. TCRdb used MiXCR to reprocess the PCR reads, holding one entry per CDR3 protein. The data show a few hundred thousand distinct CDR3 sequences, with around 27% seen just once and under 45% held by the top ten. This sample comprised PBMCs, obtained before TCRalphabeta/CD19-depleted stem cell transplant. All receptors derive from a boy under two years old with Wiskott-Aldrich syndrome, due to receive a stem cell transplant.

This clonotype was observed a few times. This chain uses TRBV4-1 with TRBJ2-2; D unclear. CDR1 and CDR2 from the germline V gene are MGHRA and YSYEKL. The CDR3 loop spans 14 amino acids. V shed 3 bases and J shed 2 bases, with 7 bases lying between them. CDR3 nucleotides: TGCGCCAGCAGCCACGGACCCAACACCGGGGAGCTGTTTTTT. Protein: CASSHGPNTGELFF.

The rearrangement joins TRBV25-1 to TRBJ2-7, with D unresolved. The CDR3 runs 11 residues. Trimming took off 4 bases at V and 4 bases at J, with 5 bases between the two ends. The germline gives CDR1 MGHDK, CDR2 SYGVNS. CDR3 amino acids: CASSGKYEQYF. The CDR3 DNA reads TGTGCCAGCAGTGGAAAATACGAGCAGTACTTC.

This clonotype has only a few counts. V usage is TRBV12-3 or TRBV12-4 and J usage is TRBJ2-7; a possible D gene is TRBD1 (6 bases). The V end was cut by 4 bases, the J end by 9 bases, with 16 bases between. The CDR3 sequence is 13 residues long. CDR3 residues: CASSSHRASGQYF. In DNA form, the CDR3 reads TGTGCCAGCAGTTCCCACAGGGCGTCCGGGCAGTACTTC.